Here is one T cell receptor (beta chain) with its context. What it binds is unknown. This sample stems from a study of T cell responses to AZD1222 COVID-19 vaccine. Across the whole study: Analysis merged second doses at about 4 or about 12 weeks. Study conclusions and caveats: Samples come after the peak T cell response, not at day 14.

The CDR3 loop spans 9 amino acids. The germline V and J ends were trimmed by 10 bases and 3 bases, with 4 bases remaining between them. Germline CDR1 MNHEY, CDR2 SMNVEV (reference sequence). Clones were read by immunoSEQ multiplex PCR, and TCRdb kept only the in-frame ones, dropping some. The sample lists about 90,000 clones, approximately 88% occurring once. The receptor was derived from an adult in good health. V and J are TRBV27 and TRBJ2-7; D unresolved. Sequenced material: peripheral blood, taken on day 0 of AZD1222 vaccination. The CDR3 region is CATFYEQYF. DNA of the CDR3: TGTGCCACCTTCTACGAGCAGTACTTC.